A single sample gave rise to the 13 T cell receptor beta chains below, sequenced in a study of molecular identifiers for immune sequencing clone quantification (dated by TCRdb to the late 2010s). Libraries were made using PCR. The sample was run on a NextSeq 500. TCRdb itself trimmed the public reads at Q25 with fastp, ran MiXCR and retained productive beta chains. Rows with one shared CDR3 protein collapse into an entry with the most common genes and DNA. The sample table holds about 630,000 distinct CDR3 sequences, of which about 25% were seen once. About 0.78% of the sample belongs to the ten largest clones. Sequences were obtained from naive CD8+ T cells from blood, with Jurkat cell RNA spiked in. According to the study, the label for this sample's cell subset or site signals: FACS-sorted CD8+CD4-CCR7+CD45RA+ naive T cells. Receptors were obtained from a human donor in good health. Some libraries in this study had Jurkat cell RNA spiked in.

In its sample, this clonotype was seen a few times. The CDR3 is CASRPRDSLYEQYF. CDR3 nucleotides: TGTGCCAGCAGGCCCCGGGACAGCCTCTACGAGCAGTACTTC. V and J are TRBV27 and TRBJ2-7, with 7 bases fitting TRBD1. Germline trimming cut 6 bases from V and 3 bases from J; bases unmatched to any gene: 8. The CDR3 extends over 14 amino acids. Germline V gene data show CDR1 as MNHEY and CDR2 as SMNVEV (reference sequence).

A note on this clonotype: This may be a read error, as it is one base from a much larger clone. V and J are TRBV6-5 and TRBJ2-4; weak D call: TRBD1 (6 bases). The CDR3 has 11 residues. Germline CDR1 MNHEY, CDR2 SVGAGI. The DNA of the CDR3 is TGTGCCAGCAGCCAGGGGTACATTCAGCACTTC. Encoded protein: CASSQGYIQHF.

Worth noting for this clonotype: It may be a read error: a sequence one base away is much more abundant. V and J are TRBV4-1 and TRBJ2-1, with D possibly matching TRBD1 (6 bases). This CDR3 has 14 residues. Germline V gene data show CDR1 as MGHRA and CDR2 as YSYEKL. The CDR3 sequence is CAGSQQGPYNEQFF. CDR3 coding DNA: TGCGCCGGCAGCCAGCAGGGGCCGTACAATGAGCAGTTCTTC.

The rearrangement uses TRBV7-9 and TRBJ1-1, with 10 bases matching TRBD1. Losses at the gene ends were 0 bases for V and 4 bases for J; bases not matched to a gene: 5. Looked up from germline, CDR1 is SEHNR and CDR2 is FQNEAQ (reference sequence). The CDR3 loop spans 16 amino acids. The CDR3 DNA reads TGTGCCAGCAGCTTAGCGGGACAGGGGTCATGCACTGAAGCTTTCTTT. This translates into CASSLAGQGSCTEAFF.

V and J are TRBV18 and TRBJ2-7; the D is unclear. CDR1 and CDR2 from the germline V gene are KGHSH and LQKENI. V was trimmed by 5 bases and J by 3 bases, leaving 11 bases between them. The CDR3 has 13 amino acids. In DNA form, the CDR3 reads TGTGCCAGCTCATTTGGAGCAGACTACGAGCAGTACTTC. It specifies CASSFGADYEQYF.

As regards this clonotype: It may be a read error: a sequence one base away is much more abundant. The chain combines TRBV6-2 or TRBV6-3 with TRBJ2-5; tentative D call: TRBD1 (5 bases). Germline CDR1 reads MNHEY; CDR2 reads SVGEGT. The CDR3 covers 15 residues. CDR3 region: CASTAVKGLQEAQYF. The DNA for the CDR3 is TGTGCCAGCACCGCAGTGAAGGGGCTCCAAGAGGCCCAGTACTTC.

A few counts support this clonotype. The chain links TRBV7-3 to TRBJ2-2; TRBD1 agrees at 8 bases. The J segment lost 4 bases and the V segment lost 5 bases, leaving 9 bases of the junction unmatched. Germline V gives CDR1 SGHTA, CDR2 FQGTGA. CDR3 length: 16 residues. CDR3 sequence: CASSIDPGGVTGELFF. As DNA, the CDR3 is TGTGCCAGCAGCATAGATCCAGGGGGCGTCACCGGGGAGCTGTTTTTT.

This clonotype was seen a few times. The chain employs TRBV18 and TRBJ1-5; D gene uncertain. The CDR3 length is 14 residues. Trimming shortened V by 0 bases and J by 6 bases, and 9 bases separated the two germline ends. CDR1 is KGHSH and CDR2 is LQKENI in the germline V gene. Here the CDR3 DNA reads TGTGCCAGCTCACCACCGTTAGGTGGTCAGCCCCAGCATTTT. Its translation: CASSPPLGGQPQHF.

CDR3 in amino acids: CASSERGRVEQFF. The CDR3 nucleotides read TGTGCCAGCAGTGAAAGAGGCAGGGTTGAGCAGTTCTTC. The chain combines TRBV2 with TRBJ2-1; D might be TRBD1 (5 bases). The CDR3 has 13 residues. With 2 bases removed from V and 9 bases from J, the gap between germline ends came to 11 bases. Germline V gene lookup returns CDR1 SNHLY and CDR2 FYNNEI.

In this sample, this clonotype turned up a few times. One junction end disagrees with the germline gene, perhaps due to a read error. The chain employs TRBV20-1 and TRBJ1-1, with 8 bases aligning to TRBD1. This CDR3 is built from 14 residues. The V gene's germline CDR1 is DFQATT and CDR2 SNEGSKA (reference sequence). The CDR3 loop is CGARESTGGTEAFF. The CDR3 coding sequence is TGCGGTGCTAGAGAATCCACAGGGGGCACTGAAGCTTTCTTT.

This clonotype has a count of ten or more. V is TRBV28 and J is TRBJ1-5; unclear D gene. The V end was cut by 4 bases, the J end by 0 bases, with 13 bases between. The germline V gene encodes CDR1 MDHEN and CDR2 SYDVKM. The CDR3 spans 16 residues. This chain's CDR3 is CASSSRYVPSNQPQHF. CDR3 DNA: TGTGCCAGCAGTTCCCGTTATGTCCCTAGCAATCAGCCCCAGCATTTT.

In regard to this clonotype: A clone one base away is much larger, so this may be a read error. The chain has TRBV9 and TRBJ1-1, with TRBD1 identical over 7 bases. J gave up 1 base and V 0 bases, and 6 bases lay outside the gene matches. The V gene's germline CDR1 is SGDLS and CDR2 YYNGEE. The CDR3 covers 16 residues. The CDR3 DNA sequence: TGTGCCAGCAGCGTAGAGGCAGGGGGACCGAACACTGAAGCTTTCTTT. It is translated as CASSVEAGGPNTEAFF. Combining the CDR3 with reference TRBV9 and TRBJ1-1 gives the whole variable domain DSGVTQTPKHLITATGQRVTLRCSPRSGDLSVYWYQQSLDQGLQFLIQYYNGEERAKGNILERFSAQQFPDLHSELNLSSLELGDSALYFCASSVEAGGPNTEAFFGQGTRLTVV.

The gene calls are TRBV13 and TRBJ2-1; D gene unclear. V lost 4 bases and J 0 bases, leaving 10 bases between the germline ends. Germline CDR1 reads PRHDT; CDR2 reads FYEKMQ (reference sequence). The CDR3 consists of 15 residues. CDR3 loop: CASSSYTYSYNEQFF. CDR3 DNA sequence: TGTGCCAGCAGCTCCTATACTTACTCCTACAATGAGCAGTTCTTC.